This TCR beta chain emerged from a study of post-analysis software for immune sequencing data. Unique molecular identifiers were present in the TCR beta cDNA libraries. A single record per CDR3 protein comes from TCRdb applying MiXCR to the PCR reads. Among 600,000 to 750,000 distinct CDR3 sequences listed, roughly three fifths were seen once. The sample was blood. This receptor was taken from a girl aged 2 to 9 with multiple sclerosis.

CDR3 protein: CASSGAGQQNSPLHF. In nucleotides, the CDR3 is TGTGCCAGCAGTGGGGCGGGACAGCAAAATTCACCCCTCCACTTT. The chain uses TRBV12-3 or TRBV12-4 and TRBJ1-6, with 7 positions matching TRBD1. The CDR3 is 15 residues long. Trimming took 5 bases from V and 7 from J; bases not matched to a gene: 8.